Shown below are 32 T cell receptor beta chains from a single sample sequenced in a study of cytomegalovirus exposure and HLA in healthy donors. 60 Vbeta and 13 Jbeta primers were used in PCR. Sequencing was performed with immunoSEQ multiplex PCR; in TCRdb, only in-frame clones are kept and a portion is missing. The sample has about 140,000 clones; almost 85% are singletons. Sample: PBMCs. Receptors were obtained from a woman in her thirties or forties in good health and CMV-seronegative.

The chain links TRBV6-6 to TRBJ2-2, with D possibly TRBD1 on 5 matching bases. Trimming left V 2 bases short and J 2 bases short, with 6 bases between. This CDR3 contains 14 residues. CDR1 and CDR2 (germline): MNHNY, SVGAGI (reference sequence). As DNA, the CDR3 is TGTGCCAGCAGTTACAGGGGTAACACCGGGGAGCTGTTTTTT. The encoded protein is CASSYRGNTGELFF.

This clone was counted only a few times. J is TRBJ2-5 and V is TRBV7-6, with D tentatively TRBD2 (6 bases). The DNA end favors TRBJ2-7, so the J call may be wrong. Per the germline V gene, CDR1 is SGHVS and CDR2 is FNYEAQ. The CDR3 contains 15 residues. This CDR3 is CASSLSEEGLHEQYF. The CDR3 coding sequence is TGTGCCAGCAGCTTATCTGAGGAGGGTTTGCACGAGCAGTACTTC.

This clone was seen once. This chain connects TRBV6-1 to TRBJ2-5, with 10 positions matching TRBD1. TRBJ2-7 matches the DNA end more closely, so the J call is doubtful. The CDR3 sequence is 14 residues long. Germline-derived CDR1 and CDR2 are MNHNS and SASEGT. The CDR3 region has the DNA TGTGCCAGCAGTCAGGGACAGGGGAGTTACGAGCAGTACTTC. Translation gives CASSQGQGSYEQYF.

The CDR3 DNA reads TGCAGCGTCGTCAGGGACTACGAGCAGTACTTC. Translation gives CSVVRDYEQYF. This sequence joins TRBV29-1 and TRBJ2-7; D perhaps matches TRBD1 (5 bases). CDR3 size: 11 residues. V was trimmed by 6 bases and J by 3 bases, leaving 9 bases between them. Germline V gene data show CDR1 as SQVTM and CDR2 as ANQGSEA.

This chain links TRBV14 with TRBJ2-3, with a weak D call TRBD2 (6 bases). The CDR3 sequence is 13 residues long. The V end lost 6 bases, the J end lost 9 bases, and 16 bases lay between the germline ends. Germline CDR1 reads SGHDN; CDR2 reads FVKESK. CDR3 sequence: CASSRGGAVTQYF. As DNA, the CDR3 is TGTGCCAGCAGTCGTGGAGGGGCCGTAACGCAGTATTTT.

The chain has TRBV6-6 and TRBJ1-5, with a weak D call TRBD1 (5 bases). CDR1 is MNHNY and CDR2 is SVGAGI in the germline V gene (reference sequence). This CDR3 has 15 amino acids. V was cut by 9 bases and J by 5 bases, with 20 bases left in between. CDR3 region: CASTNGGGTDQPQHF. The CDR3 DNA reads as TGTGCCAGTACAAACGGGGGGGGTACGGATCAGCCCCAGCATTTT.

This clone came up once. V gene TRBV28 combines with J gene TRBJ1-2; 8 bases map to TRBD1. With V trimmed by 1 base and J by 1 base, 2 bases remained unmatched. Germline-derived CDR1 and CDR2 are MDHEN and SYDVKM. The CDR3 has 15 residues. CDR3 sequence reads: CASSLSRGLNYGYTF. The CDR3 DNA reads as TGTGCCAGCAGTTTATCCAGGGGGCTTAACTATGGCTACACCTTC.

The chain has TRBV2 and TRBJ1-2; D not certain. Germline values: CDR1 SNHLY, CDR2 FYNNEI. V lost 5 bases and J 7 bases, leaving 14 bases between the germline ends. This CDR3 has 13 residues. The CDR3 here is CASSLNTVGGYTF. CDR3 DNA: TGTGCCAGCAGTTTAAATACAGTTGGTGGCTACACCTTC.

CDR3 DNA sequence: TGTGCCAGCAGCACAAAGCGGTACGAGCAGTACTTC. Translating gives CASSTKRYEQYF. The V and J genes are TRBV7-8 and TRBJ2-7, with D possibly matching TRBD2 (5 bases). The V and J ends lost 5 bases and 4 bases respectively, with 9 bases between them. Looked up from germline, CDR1 is SGHVS and CDR2 is FQNEAQ. The CDR3 contains 12 residues. The variable domain in full, completed from reference TRBV7-8 and TRBJ2-7, reads GAGVSQSPRYKVAKRGQDVALRCDPISGHVSLFWYQQALGQGPEFLTYFQNEAQLDKSGLPSDRFFAERPEGSVSTLKIQRTQQEDSAVYLCASSTKRYEQYFGPGTRLTVT.

This clone is a singleton in its sample. This rearrangement joins TRBV7-2 to TRBJ1-3; unclear D gene. The CDR3 contains 12 residues. Trimming pared 6 bases from V and 2 bases from J, leaving 5 bases between. Germline loops: CDR1 SGHTA, CDR2 FQGNSA. The CDR3 nucleotides read TGTGCCAGCAGTCCCACTGGAAACACCATATATTTT. It yields the protein CASSPTGNTIYF.

The chain links TRBV18 to TRBJ2-3; TRBD2 matches at 9 bases. V dropped 4 bases and J dropped 4; count of bases not matched to a gene: 6. Germline CDR1 is KGHSH and CDR2 is LQKENI. CDR3 size: 15 residues. The CDR3 DNA sequence: TGTGCCAGCTCACTCCTTAGCGGGAGTTCAGATACGCAGTATTTT. Amino acids: CASSLLSGSSDTQYF.

The chain combines TRBV2 with TRBJ2-7, with 8 bases lining up with TRBD2. This CDR3 has 17 amino acids. Germline assignment: CDR1 SNHLY and CDR2 FYNNEI. The ends lost 0 bases at V and 4 bases at J; junction bases unmatched: 11. In DNA form, the CDR3 reads TGTGCCAGCAGTGAAGCACGGGGGGGCGCTAGGATGTACGAGCAGTACTTC. This encodes CASSEARGGARMYEQYF.

This clone has a single count. The rearrangement uses TRBV28 and TRBJ2-7; D uncertain. This CDR3 is 14 amino acids long. Trimming took 9 bases from V and 3 from J, leaving 18 bases between them. Germline lookup yields CDR1 MDHEN and CDR2 SYDVKM. This chain's CDR3 is CASRRRVLNYEQYF. In DNA form, the CDR3 reads TGTGCCAGTAGACGCCGGGTCCTCAACTACGAGCAGTACTTC.

V is TRBV18 and J is TRBJ2-5; D is possibly TRBD1 (5 bases). The CDR3 has 15 amino acids. Per germline, CDR1 KGHSH and CDR2 LQKENI. With 0 bases removed from V and 4 bases from J, the gap between germline ends came to 12 bases. CDR3 nucleotide sequence: TGTGCCAGCTCACCACCGTTCCAGGGCGGAGAGACCCAGTACTTC. This gives the protein CASSPPFQGGETQYF.

The V and J genes are TRBV7-3 and TRBJ2-2; D possibly corresponds to TRBD2 (6 bases). The CDR3 extends over 16 amino acids. CDR1 and CDR2 from the germline V gene are SGHTA and FQGTGA. Trimming cost V 5 bases and J 1 base, with 14 bases left between them. The CDR3 bases are TGTGCCAGCAGCGCGTTGGGGGGACTGAACACCGGGGAGCTGTTTTTT. This gives the protein CASSALGGLNTGELFF.

This rearrangement joins TRBV7-3 to TRBJ1-2; 7 bases map to TRBD1. This CDR3 spans 13 amino acids. Germline loops: CDR1 SGHTA, CDR2 FQGTGA. V lost 5 bases, J lost 6 bases, and 6 bases stayed unmatched. CDR3 residues: CASSRDRLDGYTF. In nucleotides, the CDR3 is TGTGCCAGCAGCCGGGACAGACTAGATGGCTACACCTTC.

V gene TRBV6-5 combines with J gene TRBJ2-5; tentatively, D is TRBD1 (6 bases). The CDR3 is 15 residues long. CDR1 is MNHEY and CDR2 is SVGAGI in the germline V gene. V was cut by 10 bases and J by 5 bases, with 23 bases left in between. This CDR3 is CATLLGEGVGETQYF. The DNA for the CDR3 is TGTGCCACCCTCCTGGGTGAGGGGGTTGGGGAGACCCAGTACTTC.

This clone was counted only a few times. The chain combines TRBV5-1 with TRBJ2-5, with 9 bases lining up with TRBD2. Germline values: CDR1 SGHRS, CDR2 YFSETQ. The trim removed 0 bases at V and 2 bases at J, leaving 8 bases unmatched. The CDR3 extends over 17 amino acids. CDR3 DNA sequence: TGCGCCAGCAGCTTGGCTCCTAGCGGGATTCGTCAAGAGACCCAGTACTTC. Protein sequence: CASSLAPSGIRQETQYF.

The chain uses TRBV5-6 and TRBJ2-2; 11 nucleotides agree with TRBD1. The CDR3 is 16 amino acids. From germline, CDR1 is SGHDT and CDR2 YYEEEE. V trimming: 3 bases; J trimming: 4 bases; junction bases outside the gene matches: 5. In DNA, the CDR3 is TGTGCCAGCAGCTGGGACAGGGGGTTTGGCACCGGGGAGCTGTTTTTT. This sequence encodes CASSWDRGFGTGELFF. Complete variable domain (other parts from reference TRBV5-6 and TRBJ2-2): DAGVTQSPTHLIKTRGQQVTLRCSPKSGHDTVSWYQQALGQGPQFIFQYYEEEERQRGNFPDRFSGHQFPNYSSELNVNALLLGDSALYLCASSWDRGFGTGELFFGEGSRLTVL.

The genes are TRBV27 and TRBJ2-2; 14 bases map to TRBD2. V gave up 5 bases and J gave up 1 base; unmatched junction bases: 3. Germline V CDR1 and CDR2: MNHEY, SMNVEV (reference sequence). The CDR3 runs to 17 residues. CDR3 region: CASSKGLAGVNTGELFF. DNA for the CDR3: TGTGCCAGCAGTAAGGGACTAGCGGGAGTGAACACCGGGGAGCTGTTTTTT.

This sequence joins TRBV6-5 and TRBJ1-2, with a tentative D call TRBD1 (6 bases). V was pared by 2 bases and J by 4 bases, with 14 bases between. The CDR3 runs to 15 residues. Germline CDR1 is MNHEY and CDR2 is SVGAGI. The DNA of the CDR3 is TGTGCCAGCAGTTACGGGGACACCAGCCTCTATGGCTACACCTTC. Translating it yields CASSYGDTSLYGYTF.

The CDR3 here is CASSLVSGSGSIKTQYF. In DNA, the CDR3 is TGTGCCAGCAGCTTAGTGAGCGGTAGCGGGAGTATAAAGACCCAGTACTTC. J is TRBJ2-5 and V is TRBV7-2; 9 bases line up with TRBD2. Trimming at V came to 1 base and at J to 6 bases, leaving 12 bases not matched to a gene. CDR1 and CDR2 from the germline V gene are SGHTA and FQGNSA. The CDR3 has 17 amino acids.

The CDR3 protein is CASSPGQDLFEQFF. The CDR3 nucleotides read TGTGCCAGCTCCCCGGGACAGGATCTTTTTGAGCAGTTCTTC. The chain carries TRBV18 and TRBJ2-1; 8 nucleotides line up with TRBD1. Germline V CDR1 and CDR2: KGHSH, LQKENI. There are 14 residues in the CDR3. V was clipped by 6 bases and J by 9 bases; unmatched bases: 10.

This chain connects TRBV10-3 to TRBJ1-3; D unclear. The germline V gene encodes CDR1 ENHRY and CDR2 SYGVKD. The CDR3 contains 13 residues. V was pared by 7 bases and J by 0 bases, with 7 bases between. The CDR3 nucleotides are TGTGCCATCACGGAGAACTCTGGAAACACCATATATTTT. Translation: CAITENSGNTIYF.

This chain links TRBV19 with TRBJ2-2, with 13 nucleotides matching TRBD2. V shed 11 bases and J 0 bases; nucleotides not matched to a gene: 9. Germline values: CDR1 LNHDA, CDR2 SQIVND (reference sequence). This CDR3 has 17 residues. CDR3 bases: TGTGCCGCCTCCCTGACTAGCGGGAGGACGAACACCGGGGAGCTGTTTTTT. It specifies CAASLTSGRTNTGELFF.

The rearrangement uses TRBV18 and TRBJ1-4, with 7 bases identical to TRBD1. Germline lookup yields CDR1 KGHSH and CDR2 LQKENI. With 6 bases clipped from V and 3 bases from J, the junction kept 7 bases outside the gene matches. The CDR3 contains 15 residues. The CDR3 is CASSWDSGANEKLFF. For the CDR3, the DNA is TGTGCCAGCTCGTGGGACAGCGGTGCTAATGAAAAACTGTTTTTT.

The V call is TRBV6-1, the J call TRBJ2-7; TRBD1 matches at 9 bases. The V segment lost 2 bases and the J segment 13 bases; nucleotides outside the gene matches: 9. The CDR3 extends over 13 amino acids. Germline V gene data show CDR1 as MNHNS and CDR2 as SASEGT. CDR3 sequence: CASSESLRTGEYF. CDR3 nucleotide sequence: TGTGCCAGCAGTGAAAGTCTGAGGACAGGGGAATACTTC.

The chain combines TRBV5-1 with TRBJ2-1, with D perhaps matching TRBD2 (6 bases). The CDR3 consists of 15 residues. V lost 1 base, J lost 2 bases, and 10 bases lay in between. Germline V CDR1 and CDR2: SGHRS, YFSETQ. In DNA form, the CDR3 reads TGCGCCAGCAGCTTGTTCGGGGAGGCCTACAATGAGCAGTTCTTC. This encodes CASSLFGEAYNEQFF.

V gene TRBV9 combines with J gene TRBJ1-5; 7 positions match TRBD1. The germline CDR1 and CDR2 sequences are SGDLS and YYNGEE. J lost 7 bases, V lost 3 bases, and 4 bases had no gene match. The CDR3 is 13 residues long. CDR3 in amino acids: CASSGTGEQPQHF. CDR3 nucleotide sequence: TGTGCCAGCAGCGGTACAGGGGAACAGCCCCAGCATTTT.

By share, this clone counts as medium-sized. The chain recombines TRBV11-1 with TRBJ2-7; D gene uncertain. V lost 2 bases to trimming and J lost 4 bases, with 15 bases between them. The CDR3 has 15 residues. The V gene's germline CDR1 is SGHAT and CDR2 FQDESV (reference sequence). CDR3 nucleotide sequence: TGTGCCAGCAGCTTATCCCAAGCAGGCAGTTACGAGCAGTACTTC. Protein: CASSLSQAGSYEQYF.

This chain joins TRBV4-3 and TRBJ1-2; 8 bases align to TRBD1. Germline CDR1 LGHNA, CDR2 YSLEER. The CDR3 runs 13 residues. V shed 0 bases and J 7 bases; nucleotides not matched to a gene: 1. For the CDR3, the DNA is TGCGCCAGCAGCCAAGAGGGACAGGCTGGCTACACCTTC. Its protein is CASSQEGQAGYTF.

The rearrangement links TRBV9 to TRBJ1-6; tentative D call: TRBD1 (6 bases). Trimming removed 3 bases at V and 7 bases at J, with 17 bases between. This CDR3 contains 16 residues. The germline gives CDR1 SGDLS, CDR2 YYNGEE. The CDR3 reads CASSASYRAWNSPLHF. The CDR3 DNA follows: TGTGCCAGCAGCGCGAGTTACAGGGCTTGGAATTCACCCCTCCACTTT.